The T cell receptor beta chain under discussion was sequenced for a study of cytomegalovirus exposure and HLA in healthy donors (dated by TCRdb to 2016 to 2017). For the wider study: The 550 to 750 repertoires of the first cohort and the 120 validation repertoires were produced on the same platform, according to a later analysis. Along with the approximately 700-subject first cohort, a separate validation cohort of 120 different subjects was used. To predict cytomegalovirus infection status, the study combined high-throughput TCR immunosequencing, statistical association of individual TCRs with disease status, and machine learning. The aim of the study was to test whether cataloging public T cell receptors could identify signatures of past pathogen exposure. What the authors observed across the whole study: In a later analysis, TCRs clustered in the first cohort were found to also tend to co-occur in the approximately 120 validation repertoires, with 94% of cluster scores above 0. Most TCR sequences were seen in very few donors, while some public TCRs were found in many individuals. The classifier was reported to diagnose cytomegalovirus status with high specificity and sensitivity in both the original cohort and the validation cohort. A few of the identified cytomegalovirus-associated TCR beta chains were confirmed in vitro to be specific for cytomegalovirus antigens. The authors suggested that the approach could potentially be generalized to other disease states and immunological phenotypes. The validation cohort had no HLA typing available for a later analysis, so co-occurrence within that cohort was assessed over all 120 or so repertoires. In the study, 150 to 200 TCR beta chains were listed as associated with cytomegalovirus.

Separate from the approximately 670-subject first cohort, the validation cohort of about 120 subjects was the group to which the donors belonged. Worth noting for this clone: This clone's antigen is unknown. Per-base qualities were not stored, and no clone one base away is much larger.

Libraries were constructed by the immunoSEQ multiplex PCR assay. For the original study's pipeline: A statistical classification framework was built for diagnosing cytomegalovirus status from the catalog of TCR beta chain sequences. The table was pulled from immuneACCESS by TCRdb, which kept in-frame rearrangements only. Such tables lose some clones; where checked, under half of the loss comes from unresolved V genes, and the rest has no known cause. V, J and clone size are those of that table, while D and trimming were read from the DNA. A total of a few hundred thousand clones appear in this sample, around 86% of them only once. The ten most abundant clones make up approximately 0.84% of the sample. The receptor comes from a woman aged 18-29 years in good health and CMV-seronegative. The material sequenced was PBMCs.

The CDR3 reads CASSEGPDTYSNQPQHF. The DNA is TGTGCCAGCAGTGAAGGGCCAGACACTTATAGCAATCAGCCCCAGCATTTT. The chain employs TRBV2 and TRBJ1-5; the D gene is not confidently resolved. Trimming removed 1 base from V and 0 bases from J, leaving 13 bases between the germline ends. Counted from cysteine to phenylalanine, this CDR3 has 17 amino acids. The CDR3 DNA has 51 bases and is translated from base 1. The germline V gene encodes CDR1 SNHLY and CDR2 FYNNEI.